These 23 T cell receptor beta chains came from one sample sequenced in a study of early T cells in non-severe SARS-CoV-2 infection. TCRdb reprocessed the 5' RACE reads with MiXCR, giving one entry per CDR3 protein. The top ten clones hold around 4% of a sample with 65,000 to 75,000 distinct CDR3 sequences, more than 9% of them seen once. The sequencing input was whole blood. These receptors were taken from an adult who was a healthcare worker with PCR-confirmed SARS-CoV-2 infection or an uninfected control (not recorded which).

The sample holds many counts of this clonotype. The CDR3 nucleotides read TGTGCCAGCAGTGAGAATTCACCCCTCCACTTT. This encodes CASSENSPLHF. V is TRBV6-1 and J is TRBJ1-6; D uncertain. The CDR3 runs to 11 residues. Germline V gene lookup returns CDR1 MNHNS and CDR2 SASEGT. Trimming shortened V by 3 bases and J by 7 bases, and 1 base separated the two germline ends.

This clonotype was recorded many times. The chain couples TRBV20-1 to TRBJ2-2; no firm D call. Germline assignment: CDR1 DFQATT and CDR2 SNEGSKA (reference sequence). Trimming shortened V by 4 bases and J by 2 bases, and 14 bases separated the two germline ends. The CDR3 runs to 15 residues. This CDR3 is CSAMAGEQNTGELFF. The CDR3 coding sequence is TGCAGTGCTATGGCAGGCGAACAAAACACCGGGGAGCTGTTTTTT.

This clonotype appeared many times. The CDR3 here is CASSQETRALAGASSYEQYF. CDR3 nucleotides: TGTGCCAGCAGCCAAGAGACGAGGGCCTTGGCGGGCGCGAGCTCCTACGAGCAGTACTTC. This chain links TRBV3-1 with TRBJ2-7; D may be TRBD2 (5 bases). Trimming took 0 bases from V and 0 from J, leaving 24 bases between them. CDR3 size: 20 residues. Germline V CDR1 and CDR2: LGHDT, YNNKEL (reference sequence).

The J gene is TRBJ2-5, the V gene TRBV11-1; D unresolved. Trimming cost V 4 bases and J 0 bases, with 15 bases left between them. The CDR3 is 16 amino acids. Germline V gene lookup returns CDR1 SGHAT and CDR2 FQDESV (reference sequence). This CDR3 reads CASSSPQHGNQETQYF. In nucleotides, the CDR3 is TGTGCCAGCAGCTCACCGCAACATGGAAACCAAGAGACCCAGTACTTC.

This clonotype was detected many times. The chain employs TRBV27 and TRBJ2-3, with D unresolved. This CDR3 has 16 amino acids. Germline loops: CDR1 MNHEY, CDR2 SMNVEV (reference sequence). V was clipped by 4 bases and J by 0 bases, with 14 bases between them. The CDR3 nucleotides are TGTGCCAGCAGTTCGGCGCATTTAATTAGCACAGATACGCAGTATTTT. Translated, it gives CASSSAHLISTDTQYF.

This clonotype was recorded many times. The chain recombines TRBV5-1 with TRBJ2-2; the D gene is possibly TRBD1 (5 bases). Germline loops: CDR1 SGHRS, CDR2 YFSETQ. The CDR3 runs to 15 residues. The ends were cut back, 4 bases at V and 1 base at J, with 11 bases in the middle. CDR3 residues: CASSPDRENTGELFF. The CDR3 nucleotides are TGCGCCAGCAGCCCTGACAGAGAGAACACCGGGGAGCTGTTTTTT.

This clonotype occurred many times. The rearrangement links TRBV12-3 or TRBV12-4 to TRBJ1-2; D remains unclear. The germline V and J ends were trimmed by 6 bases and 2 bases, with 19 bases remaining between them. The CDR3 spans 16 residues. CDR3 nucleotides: TGTGCCAGCAGCCCTTACCCCCTTGATGTAAACTATGGCTACACCTTC. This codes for CASSPYPLDVNYGYTF.

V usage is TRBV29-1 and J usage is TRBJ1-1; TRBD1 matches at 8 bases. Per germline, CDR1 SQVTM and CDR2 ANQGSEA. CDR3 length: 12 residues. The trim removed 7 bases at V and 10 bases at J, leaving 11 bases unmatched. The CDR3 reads CSARTGPGAAFF. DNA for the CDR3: TGCAGCGCGCGGACAGGGCCAGGGGCAGCTTTCTTT.

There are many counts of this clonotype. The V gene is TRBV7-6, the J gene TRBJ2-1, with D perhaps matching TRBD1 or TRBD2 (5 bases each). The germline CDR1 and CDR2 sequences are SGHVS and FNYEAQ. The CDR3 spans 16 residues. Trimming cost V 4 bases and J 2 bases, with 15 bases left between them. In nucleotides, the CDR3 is TGTGCCAGCAGCTCGGCCCGGGACCCAGCCTACAATGAGCAGTTCTTC. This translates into CASSSARDPAYNEQFF.

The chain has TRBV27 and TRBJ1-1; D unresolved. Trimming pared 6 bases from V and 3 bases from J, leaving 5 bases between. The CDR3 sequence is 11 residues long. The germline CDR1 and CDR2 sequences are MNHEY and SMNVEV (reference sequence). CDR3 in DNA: TGTGCCAGCAGGTCATACACTGAAGCTTTCTTT. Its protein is CASRSYTEAFF.

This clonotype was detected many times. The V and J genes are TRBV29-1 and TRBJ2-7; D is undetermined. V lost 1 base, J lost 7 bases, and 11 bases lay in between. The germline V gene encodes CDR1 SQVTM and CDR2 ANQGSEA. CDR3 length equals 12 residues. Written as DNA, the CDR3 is TGCAGCGTTGAAGTGGTTGGTGATGAGCAGTACTTC. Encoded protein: CSVEVVGDEQYF.

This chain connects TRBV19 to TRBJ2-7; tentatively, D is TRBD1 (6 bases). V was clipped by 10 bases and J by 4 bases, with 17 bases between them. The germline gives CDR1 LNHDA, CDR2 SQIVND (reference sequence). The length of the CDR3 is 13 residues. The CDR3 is CATRDGTTYEQYF. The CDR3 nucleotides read TGTGCCACCAGGGACGGGACAACGTACGAGCAGTACTTC. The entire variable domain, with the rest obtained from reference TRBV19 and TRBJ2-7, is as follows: DGGITQSPKYLFRKEGQNVTLSCEQNLNHDAMYWYRQDPGQGLRLIYYSQIVNDFQKGDIAEGYSVSREKKESFPLTVTSAQKNPTAFYLCATRDGTTYEQYFGPGTRLTVT.

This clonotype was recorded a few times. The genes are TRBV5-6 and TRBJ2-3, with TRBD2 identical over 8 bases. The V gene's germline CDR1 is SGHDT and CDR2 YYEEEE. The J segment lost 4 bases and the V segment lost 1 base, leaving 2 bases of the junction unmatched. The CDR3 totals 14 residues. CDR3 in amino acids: CASSLRGGPDTQYF. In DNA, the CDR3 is TGTGCCAGCAGCTTGCGCGGGGGGCCAGATACGCAGTATTTT.

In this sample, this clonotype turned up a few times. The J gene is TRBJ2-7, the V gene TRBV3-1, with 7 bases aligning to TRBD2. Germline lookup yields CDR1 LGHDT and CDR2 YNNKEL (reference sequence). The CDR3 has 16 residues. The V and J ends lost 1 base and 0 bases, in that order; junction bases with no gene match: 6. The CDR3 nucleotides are TGTGCCAGCAGCCAAGTTGTGCGGACTAGCTCCTACGAGCAGTACTTC. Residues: CASSQVVRTSSYEQYF.

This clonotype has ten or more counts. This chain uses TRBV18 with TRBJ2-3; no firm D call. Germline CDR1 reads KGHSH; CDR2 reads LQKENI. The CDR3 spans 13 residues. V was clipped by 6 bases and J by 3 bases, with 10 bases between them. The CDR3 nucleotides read TGTGCCAGCTCGGTCGGAATGACAGATACGCAGTATTTT. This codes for CASSVGMTDTQYF.

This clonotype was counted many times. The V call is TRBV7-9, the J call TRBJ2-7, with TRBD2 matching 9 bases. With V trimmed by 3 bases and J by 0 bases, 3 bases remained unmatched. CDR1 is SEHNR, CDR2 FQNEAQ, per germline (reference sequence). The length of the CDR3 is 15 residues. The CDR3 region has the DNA TGTGCCAGCAGCTTTAGCGGGAGCAGCTCCTACGAGCAGTACTTC. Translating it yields CASSFSGSSSYEQYF.

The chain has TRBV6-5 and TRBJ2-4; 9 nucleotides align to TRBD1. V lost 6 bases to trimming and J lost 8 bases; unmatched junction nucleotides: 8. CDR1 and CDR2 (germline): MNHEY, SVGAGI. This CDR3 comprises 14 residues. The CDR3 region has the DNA TGTGCCAGCAGCCCCGGGACAGGGTTTGACATTCAGTACTTC. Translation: CASSPGTGFDIQYF.

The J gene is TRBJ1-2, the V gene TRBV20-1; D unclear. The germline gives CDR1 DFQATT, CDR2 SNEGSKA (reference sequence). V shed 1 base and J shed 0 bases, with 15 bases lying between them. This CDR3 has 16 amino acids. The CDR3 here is CSARVPQSESNYGYTF. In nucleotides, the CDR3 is TGCAGTGCTAGAGTGCCCCAGAGCGAATCTAACTATGGCTACACCTTC.

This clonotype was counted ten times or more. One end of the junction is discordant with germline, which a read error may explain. In DNA, the CDR3 is TGTGCTAGCAGCTTAGAACTAGCGGGAGGGCCAGATACGCAGTATTTT. Residues: CASSLELAGGPDTQYF. The chain uses TRBV7-7 and TRBJ2-3; 13 nucleotides align to TRBD2. CDR1 is SSHAT and CDR2 is FNYEAQ in the germline V gene (reference sequence). This CDR3 region has 16 residues.

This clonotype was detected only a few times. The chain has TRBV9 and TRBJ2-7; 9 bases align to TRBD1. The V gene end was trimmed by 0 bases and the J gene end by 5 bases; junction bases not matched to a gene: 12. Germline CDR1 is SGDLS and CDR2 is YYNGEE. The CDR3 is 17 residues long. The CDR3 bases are TGTGCCAGCAGCGTAGTCACGCGGTGGGACAGGGTCCACGAGCAGTACTTC. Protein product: CASSVVTRWDRVHEQYF.

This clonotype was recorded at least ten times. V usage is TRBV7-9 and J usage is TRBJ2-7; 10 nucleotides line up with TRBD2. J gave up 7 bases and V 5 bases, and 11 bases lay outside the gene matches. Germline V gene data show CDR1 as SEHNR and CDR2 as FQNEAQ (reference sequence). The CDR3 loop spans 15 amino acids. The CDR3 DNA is TGTGCCAGCAGCCCACGGACTAGCGGTGGGAGGGAGCAGTACTTC. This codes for CASSPRTSGGREQYF.

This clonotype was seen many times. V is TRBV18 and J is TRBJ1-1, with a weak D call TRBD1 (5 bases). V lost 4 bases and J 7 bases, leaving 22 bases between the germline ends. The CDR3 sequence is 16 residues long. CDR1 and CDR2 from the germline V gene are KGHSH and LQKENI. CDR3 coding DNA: TGTGCCAGCTCACTATGGGGCCCCGCCAGACAAGGTGAAGCTTTCTTT. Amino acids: CASSLWGPARQGEAFF.

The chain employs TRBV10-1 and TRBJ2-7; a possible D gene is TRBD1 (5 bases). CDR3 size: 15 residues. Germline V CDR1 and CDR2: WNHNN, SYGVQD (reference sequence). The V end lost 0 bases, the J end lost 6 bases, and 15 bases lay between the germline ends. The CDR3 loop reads CASSESTAGRGEQYF. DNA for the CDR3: TGCGCCAGCAGTGAGTCGACGGCAGGGCGCGGCGAGCAGTACTTC.